What follows is one TCR beta chain and its context. What it recognizes is unknown. The data were produced by immunoSEQ multiplex PCR, yet TCRdb's version contains in-frame clones alone and is incomplete. Of about 100,000 clones listed, 80% to 95% are singletons. V was clipped by 4 bases and J by 5 bases, with 6 bases between them. Germline lookup yields CDR1 KGHSH and CDR2 LQKENI. CDR3 length: 12 amino acids. This record belongs to a study of siplizumab effects on memory and regulatory T cells. General study points: Proof of suppressive function in proliferating Tregs from siplizumab cultures was not established.

Sequencing was carried out using non-Treg CD4+ T cells sorted from blood. The source of this sequence is a human donor in good health. V usage is TRBV18 and J usage is TRBJ1-5; D not certain. CDR3 sequence (DNA): TGTGCCAGCTCACTTCAGGATCAGCCCCAGCATTTT. It specifies CASSLQDQPQHF.